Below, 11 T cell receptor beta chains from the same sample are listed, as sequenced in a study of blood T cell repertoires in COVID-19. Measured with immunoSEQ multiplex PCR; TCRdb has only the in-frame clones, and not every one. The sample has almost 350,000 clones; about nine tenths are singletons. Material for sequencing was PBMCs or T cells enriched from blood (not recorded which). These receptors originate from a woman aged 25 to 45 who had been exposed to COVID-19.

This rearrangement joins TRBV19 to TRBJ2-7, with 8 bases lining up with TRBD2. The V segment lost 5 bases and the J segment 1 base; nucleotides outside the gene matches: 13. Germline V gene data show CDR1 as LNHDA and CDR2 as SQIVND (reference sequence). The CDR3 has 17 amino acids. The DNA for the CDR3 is TGTGCCAGTAGTGTGGATAGGACTAGCTGGGGTTCCTACGAGCAGTACTTC. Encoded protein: CASSVDRTSWGSYEQYF. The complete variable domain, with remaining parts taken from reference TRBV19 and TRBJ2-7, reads DGGITQSPKYLFRKEGQNVTLSCEQNLNHDAMYWYRQDPGQGLRLIYYSQIVNDFQKGDIAEGYSVSREKKESFPLTVTSAQKNPTAFYLCASSVDRTSWGSYEQYFGPGTRLTVT.

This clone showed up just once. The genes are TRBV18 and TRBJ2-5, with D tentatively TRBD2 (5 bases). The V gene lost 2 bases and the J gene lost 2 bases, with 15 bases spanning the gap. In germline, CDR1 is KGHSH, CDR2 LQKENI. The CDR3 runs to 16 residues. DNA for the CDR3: TGTGCCAGCTCACCAAGTGCTCGGCTAGCTCAAGAGACCCAGTACTTC. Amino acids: CASSPSARLAQETQYF.

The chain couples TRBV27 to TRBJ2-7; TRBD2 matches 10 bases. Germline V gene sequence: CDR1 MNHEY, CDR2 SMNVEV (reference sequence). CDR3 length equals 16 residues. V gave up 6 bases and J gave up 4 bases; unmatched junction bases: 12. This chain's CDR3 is CASSFTTSGSTYEQYF. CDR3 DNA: TGTGCCAGCAGCTTTACGACTAGCGGGTCGACGTACGAGCAGTACTTC.

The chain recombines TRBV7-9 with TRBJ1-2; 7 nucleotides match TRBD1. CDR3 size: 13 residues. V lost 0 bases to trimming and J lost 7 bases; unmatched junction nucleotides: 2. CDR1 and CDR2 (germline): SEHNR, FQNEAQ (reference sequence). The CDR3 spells CASSLAAGGGYTF. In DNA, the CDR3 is TGTGCCAGCAGCTTAGCGGCAGGGGGTGGCTACACCTTC.

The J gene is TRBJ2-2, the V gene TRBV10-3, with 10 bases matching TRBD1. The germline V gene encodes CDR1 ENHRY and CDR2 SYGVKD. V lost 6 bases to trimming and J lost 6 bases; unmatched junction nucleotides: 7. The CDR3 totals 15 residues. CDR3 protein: CAISPGTGVSGELFF. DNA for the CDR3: TGTGCCATCAGCCCTGGGACAGGGGTTTCCGGGGAGCTGTTTTTT.

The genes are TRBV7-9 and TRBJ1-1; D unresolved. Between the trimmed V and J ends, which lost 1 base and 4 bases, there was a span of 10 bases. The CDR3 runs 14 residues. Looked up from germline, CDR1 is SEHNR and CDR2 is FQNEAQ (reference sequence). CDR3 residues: CASSLEGGFTEAFF. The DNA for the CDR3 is TGTGCCAGCAGCTTAGAAGGAGGTTTCACTGAAGCTTTCTTT.

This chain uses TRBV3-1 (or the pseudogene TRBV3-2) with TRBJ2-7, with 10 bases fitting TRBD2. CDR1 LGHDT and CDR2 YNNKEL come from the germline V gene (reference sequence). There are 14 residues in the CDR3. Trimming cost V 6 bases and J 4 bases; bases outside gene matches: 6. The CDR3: CASSPPSGSYEQYF. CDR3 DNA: TGTGCCAGCAGTCCTCCTAGCGGGAGTTACGAGCAGTACTTC.

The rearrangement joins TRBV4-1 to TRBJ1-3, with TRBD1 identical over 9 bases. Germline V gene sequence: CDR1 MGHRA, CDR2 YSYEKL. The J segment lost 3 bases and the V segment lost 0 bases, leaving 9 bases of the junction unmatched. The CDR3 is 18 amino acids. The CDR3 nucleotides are TGCGCCAGCAGCCAAGAGGTCACAGGGGGCTTGCGTGGAAACACCATATATTTT. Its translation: CASSQEVTGGLRGNTIYF.

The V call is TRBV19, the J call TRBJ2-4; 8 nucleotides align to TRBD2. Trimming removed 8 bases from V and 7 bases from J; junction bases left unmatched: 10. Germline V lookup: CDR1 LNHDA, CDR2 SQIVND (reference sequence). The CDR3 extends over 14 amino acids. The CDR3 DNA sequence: TGTGCCAGTGGGAAGCGGGAGTCGGGTAACATTCAGTACTTC. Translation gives CASGKRESGNIQYF.

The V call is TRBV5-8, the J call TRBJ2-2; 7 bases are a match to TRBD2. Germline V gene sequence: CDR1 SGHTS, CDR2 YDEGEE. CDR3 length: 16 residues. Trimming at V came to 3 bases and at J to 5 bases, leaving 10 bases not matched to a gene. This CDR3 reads CASSSPAGVSTGELFF. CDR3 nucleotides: TGTGCCAGCAGCTCCCCCGCGGGAGTCTCAACCGGGGAGCTGTTTTTT.

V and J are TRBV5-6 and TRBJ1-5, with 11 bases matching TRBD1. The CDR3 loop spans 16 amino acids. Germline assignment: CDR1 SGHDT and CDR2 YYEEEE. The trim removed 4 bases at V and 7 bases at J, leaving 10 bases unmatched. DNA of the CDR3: TGTGCCAGCAGCCAGCGGGACAGGGGGACTAGGCAGCCCCAGCATTTT. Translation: CASSQRDRGTRQPQHF.